This T cell receptor (beta chain) is drawn from a study of blood T cell repertoires in COVID-19. Across the study: Some COVID-19 samples were acute and others convalescent; all came from the United States, Italy and Spain. PBMCs, B-cell-depleted T cells, or T cells provided the cDNA or gDNA that made up the material.

Trimming took 5 bases from V and 2 from J, leaving 26 bases between them. Germline loops: CDR1 MDHEN, CDR2 SYDVKM. CDR3 length equals 19 residues. In the original workflow: Researchers report that nucleated cell counts were estimated from reference gene primer amplification. Using immunoSEQ multiplex PCR, the repertoire was profiled, and TCRdb retains in-frame clones only, with some absent. For V, J and clone size, that table is used; D and trimming come from the DNA. The profile shows approximately 98,000 clones, roughly 80% of them singletons. The sequenced material came from peripheral blood. This sequence joins TRBV28 and TRBJ2-3; tentative D call: TRBD2 (7 bases). The TCR originated in a woman of 80 years or more with acute or convalescent COVID-19. This chain's CDR3 is CASSTWGGASSYTTDTQYF. The DNA of the CDR3 is TGTGCCAGCAGTACCTGGGGGGGCGCATCTTCTTATACCACAGATACGCAGTATTTT.